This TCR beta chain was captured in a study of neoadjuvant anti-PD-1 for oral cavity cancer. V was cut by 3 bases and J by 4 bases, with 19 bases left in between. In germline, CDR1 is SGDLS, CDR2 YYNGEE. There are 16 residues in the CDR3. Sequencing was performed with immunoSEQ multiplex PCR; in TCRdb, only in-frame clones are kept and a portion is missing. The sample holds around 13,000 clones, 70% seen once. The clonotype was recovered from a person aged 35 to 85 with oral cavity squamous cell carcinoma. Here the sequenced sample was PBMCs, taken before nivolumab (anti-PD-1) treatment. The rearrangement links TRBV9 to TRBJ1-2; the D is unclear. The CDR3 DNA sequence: TGTGCCAGCAGCGATTTTGTAAAGAGGAGGGCCTATGGCTACACCTTC. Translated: CASSDFVKRRAYGYTF.